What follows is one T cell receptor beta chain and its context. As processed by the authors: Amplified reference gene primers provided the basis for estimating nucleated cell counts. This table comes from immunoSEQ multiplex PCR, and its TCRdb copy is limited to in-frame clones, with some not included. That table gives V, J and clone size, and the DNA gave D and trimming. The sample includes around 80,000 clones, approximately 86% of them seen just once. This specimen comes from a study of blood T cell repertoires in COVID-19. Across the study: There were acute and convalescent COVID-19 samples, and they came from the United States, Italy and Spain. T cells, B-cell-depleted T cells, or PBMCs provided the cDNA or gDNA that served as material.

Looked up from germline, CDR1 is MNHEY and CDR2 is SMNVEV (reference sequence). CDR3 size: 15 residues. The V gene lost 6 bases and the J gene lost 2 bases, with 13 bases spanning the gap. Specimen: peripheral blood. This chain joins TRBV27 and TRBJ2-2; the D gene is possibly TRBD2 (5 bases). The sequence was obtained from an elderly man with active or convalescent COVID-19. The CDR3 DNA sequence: TGTGCCAGCAGAAAAAGGACTGGTAACACCGGGGAGCTGTTTTTT. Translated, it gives CASRKRTGNTGELFF.